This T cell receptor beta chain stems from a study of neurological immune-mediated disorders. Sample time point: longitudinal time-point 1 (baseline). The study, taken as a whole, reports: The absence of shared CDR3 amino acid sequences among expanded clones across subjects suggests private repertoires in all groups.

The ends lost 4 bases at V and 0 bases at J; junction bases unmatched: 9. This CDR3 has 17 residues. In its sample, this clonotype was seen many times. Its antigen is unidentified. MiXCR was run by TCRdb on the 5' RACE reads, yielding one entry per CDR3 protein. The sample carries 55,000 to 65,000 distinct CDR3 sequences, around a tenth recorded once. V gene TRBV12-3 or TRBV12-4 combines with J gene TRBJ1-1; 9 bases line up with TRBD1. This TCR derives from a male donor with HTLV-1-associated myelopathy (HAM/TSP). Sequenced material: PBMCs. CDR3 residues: CASSSDRGGVMNTEAFF. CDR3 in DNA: TGTGCCAGCAGTTCCGACAGGGGGGGGGTAATGAACACTGAAGCTTTCTTT.